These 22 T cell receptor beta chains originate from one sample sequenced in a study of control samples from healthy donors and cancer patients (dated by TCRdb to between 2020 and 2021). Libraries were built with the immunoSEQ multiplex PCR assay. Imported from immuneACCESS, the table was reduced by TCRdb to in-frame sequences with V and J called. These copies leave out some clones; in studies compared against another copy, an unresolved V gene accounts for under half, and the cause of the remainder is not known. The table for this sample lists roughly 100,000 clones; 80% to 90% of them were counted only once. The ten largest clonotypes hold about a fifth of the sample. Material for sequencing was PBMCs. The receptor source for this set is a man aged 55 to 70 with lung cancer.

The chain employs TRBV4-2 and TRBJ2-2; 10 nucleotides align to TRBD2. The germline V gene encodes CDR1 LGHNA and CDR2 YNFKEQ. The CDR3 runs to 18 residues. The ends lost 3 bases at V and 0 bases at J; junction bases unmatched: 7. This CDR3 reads CASSQRGLAVANTGELFF. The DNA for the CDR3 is TGTGCCAGCAGCCAGCGCGGACTAGCGGTCGCGAACACCGGGGAGCTGTTTTTT.

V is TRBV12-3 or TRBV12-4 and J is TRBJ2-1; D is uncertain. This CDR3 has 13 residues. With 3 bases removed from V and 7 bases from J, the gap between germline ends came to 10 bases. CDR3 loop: CASSFSAGNEQFF. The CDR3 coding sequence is TGTGCCAGCAGTTTCTCCGCAGGTAATGAGCAGTTCTTC.

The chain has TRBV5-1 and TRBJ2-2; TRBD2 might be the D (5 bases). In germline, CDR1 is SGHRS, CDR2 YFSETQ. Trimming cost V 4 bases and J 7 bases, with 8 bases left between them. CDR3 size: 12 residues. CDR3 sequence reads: CASSLGGGELFF. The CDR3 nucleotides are TGCGCCAGCAGCCTTGGAGGCGGGGAGCTGTTTTTT.

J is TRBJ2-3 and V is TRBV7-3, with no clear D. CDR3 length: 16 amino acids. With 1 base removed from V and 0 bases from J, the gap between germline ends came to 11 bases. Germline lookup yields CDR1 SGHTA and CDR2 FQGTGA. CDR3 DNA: TGTGCCAGCAGCTTAATGGGAAAAACTAGCACAGATACGCAGTATTTT. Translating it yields CASSLMGKTSTDTQYF. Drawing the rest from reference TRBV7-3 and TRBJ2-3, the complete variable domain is GAGVSQTPSNKVTEKGKYVELRCDPISGHTALYWYRQSLGQGPEFLIYFQGTGAADDSGLPNDRFFAVRPEGSVSTLKIQRTERGDSAVYLCASSLMGKTSTDTQYFGPGTRLTVL.

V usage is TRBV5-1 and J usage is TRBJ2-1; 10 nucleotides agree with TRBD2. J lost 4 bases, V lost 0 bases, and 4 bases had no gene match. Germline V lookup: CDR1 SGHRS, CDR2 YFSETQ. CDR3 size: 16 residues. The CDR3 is CASSLVASGGYNEQFF. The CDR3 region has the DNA TGCGCCAGCAGCTTGGTTGCTAGCGGGGGATACAATGAGCAGTTCTTC.

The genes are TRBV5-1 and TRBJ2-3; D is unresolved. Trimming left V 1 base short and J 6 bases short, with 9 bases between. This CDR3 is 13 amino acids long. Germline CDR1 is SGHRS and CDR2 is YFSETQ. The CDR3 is CASSLPGADTQYF. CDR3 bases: TGCGCCAGCAGCTTGCCGGGTGCGGATACGCAGTATTTT. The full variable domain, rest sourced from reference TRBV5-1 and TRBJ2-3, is KAGVTQTPRYLIKTRGQQVTLSCSPISGHRSVSWYQQTPGQGLQFLFEYFSETQRNKGNFPGRFSGRQFSNSRSEMNVSTLELGDSALYLCASSLPGADTQYFGPGTRLTVL.

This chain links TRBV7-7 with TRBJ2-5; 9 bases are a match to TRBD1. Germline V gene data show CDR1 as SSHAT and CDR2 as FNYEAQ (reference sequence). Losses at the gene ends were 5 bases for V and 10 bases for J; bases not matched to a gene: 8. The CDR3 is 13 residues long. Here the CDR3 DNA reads TGTGCCAGCAGCCTAGGCGGGACAGGGAACCAGTACTTC. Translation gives CASSLGGTGNQYF.

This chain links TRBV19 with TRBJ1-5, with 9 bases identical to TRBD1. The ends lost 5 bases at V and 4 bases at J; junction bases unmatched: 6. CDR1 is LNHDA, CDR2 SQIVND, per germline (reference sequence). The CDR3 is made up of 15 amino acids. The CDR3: CASSGLDRGNQPQHF. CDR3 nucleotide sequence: TGTGCCAGTAGTGGTCTCGACAGGGGGAATCAGCCCCAGCATTTT.

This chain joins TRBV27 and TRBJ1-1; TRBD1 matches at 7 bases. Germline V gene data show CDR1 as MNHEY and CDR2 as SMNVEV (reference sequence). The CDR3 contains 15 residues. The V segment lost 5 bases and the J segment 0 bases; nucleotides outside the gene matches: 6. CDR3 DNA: TGTGCCAGCAGTCCGCCGGGACAGATGAACACTGAAGCTTTCTTT. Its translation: CASSPPGQMNTEAFF.

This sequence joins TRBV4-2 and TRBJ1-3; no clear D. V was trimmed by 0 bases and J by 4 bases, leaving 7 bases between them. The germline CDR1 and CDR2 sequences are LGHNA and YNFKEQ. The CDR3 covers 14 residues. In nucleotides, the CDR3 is TGTGCCAGCAGCCAAGAAATATTAGGAAACACCATATATTTT. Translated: CASSQEILGNTIYF.

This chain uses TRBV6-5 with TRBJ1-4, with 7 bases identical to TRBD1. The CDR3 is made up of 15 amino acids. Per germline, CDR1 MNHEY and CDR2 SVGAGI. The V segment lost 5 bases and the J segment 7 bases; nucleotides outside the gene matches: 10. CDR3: CASSRTGQIGEKLFF. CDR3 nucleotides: TGTGCCAGCAGTCGAACGGGACAGATTGGTGAAAAACTGTTTTTT.

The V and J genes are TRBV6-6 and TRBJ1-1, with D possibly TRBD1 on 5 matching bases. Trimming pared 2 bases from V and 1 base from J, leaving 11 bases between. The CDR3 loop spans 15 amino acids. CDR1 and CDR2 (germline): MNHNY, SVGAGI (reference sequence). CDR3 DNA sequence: TGTGCCAGCAGTTACAAGGGGACCCCGAACACTGAAGCTTTCTTT. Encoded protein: CASSYKGTPNTEAFF.

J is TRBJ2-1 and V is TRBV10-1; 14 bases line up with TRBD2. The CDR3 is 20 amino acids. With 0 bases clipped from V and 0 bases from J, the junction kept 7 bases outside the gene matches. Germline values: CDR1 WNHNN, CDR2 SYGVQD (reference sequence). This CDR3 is CASSESGLAGELSSYNEQFF. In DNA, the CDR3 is TGCGCCAGCAGTGAGTCGGGACTAGCGGGGGAGTTAAGCTCCTACAATGAGCAGTTCTTC.

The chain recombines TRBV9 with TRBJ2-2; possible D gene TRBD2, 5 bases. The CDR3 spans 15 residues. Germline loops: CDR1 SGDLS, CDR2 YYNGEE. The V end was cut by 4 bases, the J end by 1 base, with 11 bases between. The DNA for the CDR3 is TGTGCCAGCAGCCCCCGGGATGTGAACACCGGGGAGCTGTTTTTT. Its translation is CASSPRDVNTGELFF.

CDR3 protein: CASSDRFPEQYV. The CDR3 DNA reads as TGTGCCAGCAGTGATAGGTTCCCCGAGCAGTACGTC. The chain has TRBV6-1 and TRBJ2-7; D gene uncertain. CDR3 length: 12 residues. Germline V CDR1 and CDR2: MNHNS, SASEGT. Between the trimmed V and J ends, which lost 3 bases and 6 bases, there was a span of 9 bases.

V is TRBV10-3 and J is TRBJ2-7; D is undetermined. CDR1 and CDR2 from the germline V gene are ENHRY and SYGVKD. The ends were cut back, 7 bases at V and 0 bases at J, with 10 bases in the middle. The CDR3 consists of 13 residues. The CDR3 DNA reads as TGTGCCATCACGGACCGTAGCTCCTACGAGCAGTACTTC. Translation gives CAITDRSSYEQYF.

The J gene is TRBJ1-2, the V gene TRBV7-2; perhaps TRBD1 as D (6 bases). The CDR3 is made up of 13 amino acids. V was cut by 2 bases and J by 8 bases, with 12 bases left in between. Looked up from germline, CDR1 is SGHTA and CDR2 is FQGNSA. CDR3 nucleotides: TGTGCCAGCAGCTTATACCAACAGGGAGGCTACACCTTC. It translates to CASSLYQQGGYTF. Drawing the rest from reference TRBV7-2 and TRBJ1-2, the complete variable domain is GAGVSQSPSNKVTEKGKDVELRCDPISGHTALYWYRQSLGQGLEFLIYFQGNSAPDKSGLPSDRFSAERTGGSVSTLTIQRTQQEDSAVYLCASSLYQQGGYTFGSGTRLTVV.

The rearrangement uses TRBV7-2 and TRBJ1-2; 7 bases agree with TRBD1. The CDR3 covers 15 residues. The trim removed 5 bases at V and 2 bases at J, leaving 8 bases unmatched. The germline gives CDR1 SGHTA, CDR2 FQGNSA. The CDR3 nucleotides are TGTGCCAGCAGCGAGCCCCCAGGGGGGAACTATGGCTACACCTTC. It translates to CASSEPPGGNYGYTF.

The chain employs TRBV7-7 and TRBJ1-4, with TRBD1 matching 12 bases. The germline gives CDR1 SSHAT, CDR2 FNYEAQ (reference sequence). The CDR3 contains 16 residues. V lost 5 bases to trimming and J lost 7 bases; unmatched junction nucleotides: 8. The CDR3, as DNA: TGTGCCAGCAGCGCGGGGACAGGGGGCGAGATTGAAAAACTGTTTTTT. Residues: CASSAGTGGEIEKLFF.

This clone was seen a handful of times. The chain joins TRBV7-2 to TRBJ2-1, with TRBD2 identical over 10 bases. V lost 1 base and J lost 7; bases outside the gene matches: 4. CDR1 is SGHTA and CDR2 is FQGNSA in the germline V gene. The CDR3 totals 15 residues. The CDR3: CASSLGSGGSNEQFF. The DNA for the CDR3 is TGTGCCAGCAGCTTAGGTAGCGGGGGGTCTAATGAGCAGTTCTTC.

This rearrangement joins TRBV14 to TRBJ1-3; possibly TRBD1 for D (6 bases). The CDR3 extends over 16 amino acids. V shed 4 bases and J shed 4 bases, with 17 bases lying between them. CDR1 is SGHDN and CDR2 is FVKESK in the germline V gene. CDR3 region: CASSPGGGRGGNTIYF. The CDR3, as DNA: TGTGCCAGCAGCCCTGGCGGGGGCAGGGGAGGAAACACCATATATTTT.

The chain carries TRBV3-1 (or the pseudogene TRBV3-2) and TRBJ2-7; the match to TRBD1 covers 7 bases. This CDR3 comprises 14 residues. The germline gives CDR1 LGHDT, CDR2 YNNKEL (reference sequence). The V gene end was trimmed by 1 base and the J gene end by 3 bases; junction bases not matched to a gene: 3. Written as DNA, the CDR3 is TGTGCCAGCAGCCAAGGACAGGGATTCTACGAGCAGTACGTC. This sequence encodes CASSQGQGFYEQYV.